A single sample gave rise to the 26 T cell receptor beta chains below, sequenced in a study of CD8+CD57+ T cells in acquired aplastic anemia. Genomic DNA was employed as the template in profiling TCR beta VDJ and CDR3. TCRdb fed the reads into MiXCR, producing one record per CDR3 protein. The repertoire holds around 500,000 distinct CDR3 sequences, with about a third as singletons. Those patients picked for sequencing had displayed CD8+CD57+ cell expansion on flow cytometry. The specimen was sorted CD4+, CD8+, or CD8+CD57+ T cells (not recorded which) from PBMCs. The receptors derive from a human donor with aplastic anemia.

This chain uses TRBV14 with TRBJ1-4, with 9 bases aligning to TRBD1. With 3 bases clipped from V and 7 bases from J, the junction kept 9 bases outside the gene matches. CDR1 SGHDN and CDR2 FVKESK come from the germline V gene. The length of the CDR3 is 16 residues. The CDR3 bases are TGTGCCAGCAGCCACTCGTACAGGGGGCGCCTTGAAAAACTGTTTTTT. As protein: CASSHSYRGRLEKLFF. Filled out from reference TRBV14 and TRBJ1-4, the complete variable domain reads EAGVTQFPSHSVIEKGQTVTLRCDPISGHDNLYWYRRVMGKEIKFLLHFVKESKQDESGMPNNRFLAERTGGTYSTLKVQPAELEDSGVYFCASSHSYRGRLEKLFFGSGTQLSVL.

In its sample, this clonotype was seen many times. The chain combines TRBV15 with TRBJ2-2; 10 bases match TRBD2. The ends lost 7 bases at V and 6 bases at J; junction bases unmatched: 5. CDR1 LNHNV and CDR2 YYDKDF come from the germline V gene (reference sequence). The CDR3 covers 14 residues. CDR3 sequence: CATTLAGVPGELFF. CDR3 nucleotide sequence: TGTGCCACCACCCTAGCGGGAGTGCCCGGGGAGCTGTTTTTT.

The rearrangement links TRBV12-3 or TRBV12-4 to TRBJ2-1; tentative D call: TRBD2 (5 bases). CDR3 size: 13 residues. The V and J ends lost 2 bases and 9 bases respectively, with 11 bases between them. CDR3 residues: CASSLMGSGEQFF. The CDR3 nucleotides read TGTGCCAGCAGTTTAATGGGGAGTGGTGAGCAGTTCTTC.

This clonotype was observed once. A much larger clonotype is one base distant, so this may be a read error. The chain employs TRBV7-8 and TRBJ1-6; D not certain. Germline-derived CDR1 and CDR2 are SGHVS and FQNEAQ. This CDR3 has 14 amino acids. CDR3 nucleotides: TGTGCCAGCAGCTTGCGGCAGCCTAATTCACCCCTCGACTTT. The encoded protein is CASSLRQPNSPLDF.

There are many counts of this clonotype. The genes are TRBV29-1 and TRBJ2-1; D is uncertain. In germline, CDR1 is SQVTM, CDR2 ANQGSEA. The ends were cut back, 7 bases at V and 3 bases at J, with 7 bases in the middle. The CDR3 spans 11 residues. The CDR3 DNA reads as TGCAGCGAGGCCTACTACAATGAGCAGTTCTTC. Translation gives CSEAYYNEQFF.

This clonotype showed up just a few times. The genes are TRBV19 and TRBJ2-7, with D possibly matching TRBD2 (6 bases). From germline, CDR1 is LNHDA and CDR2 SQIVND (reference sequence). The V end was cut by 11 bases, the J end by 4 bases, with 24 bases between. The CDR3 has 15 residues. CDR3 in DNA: TGTGCCCGCAGCCCCTTGGGTCTGGGGAGGTACGAGCAGTACTTC. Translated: CARSPLGLGRYEQYF.

This CDR3 reads CASSFRVAALYEQYF. The CDR3, as DNA: TGTGCCAGCAGCTTCAGGGTAGCAGCGCTTTACGAGCAGTACTTC. This chain links TRBV5-6 with TRBJ2-7; tentative D call: TRBD1 (5 bases). Germline V CDR1 and CDR2: SGHDT, YYEEEE. V was clipped by 2 bases and J by 4 bases, with 16 bases between them. The CDR3 loop spans 15 amino acids.

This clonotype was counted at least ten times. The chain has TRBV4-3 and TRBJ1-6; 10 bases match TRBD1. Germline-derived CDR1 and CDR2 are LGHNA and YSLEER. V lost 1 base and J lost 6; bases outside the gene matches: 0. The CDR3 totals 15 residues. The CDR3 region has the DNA TGCGCCAGCAGCCAAGGGACAGGGGGTAATTCACCCCTCCACTTT. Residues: CASSQGTGGNSPLHF.

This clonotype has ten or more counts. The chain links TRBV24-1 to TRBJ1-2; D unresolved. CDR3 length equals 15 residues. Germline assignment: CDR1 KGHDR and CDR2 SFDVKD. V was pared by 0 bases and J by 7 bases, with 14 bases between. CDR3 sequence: CATSDLDGTLSGYTF. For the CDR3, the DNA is TGTGCCACCAGTGATTTGGACGGCACATTGAGTGGCTACACCTTC.

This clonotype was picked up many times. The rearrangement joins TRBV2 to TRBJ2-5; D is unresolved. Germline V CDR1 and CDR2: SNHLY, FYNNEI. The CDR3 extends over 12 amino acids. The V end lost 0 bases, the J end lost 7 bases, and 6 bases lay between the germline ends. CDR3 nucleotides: TGTGCCAGCAGTGAAGCGCTTGGGACCCAGTACTTC. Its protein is CASSEALGTQYF.

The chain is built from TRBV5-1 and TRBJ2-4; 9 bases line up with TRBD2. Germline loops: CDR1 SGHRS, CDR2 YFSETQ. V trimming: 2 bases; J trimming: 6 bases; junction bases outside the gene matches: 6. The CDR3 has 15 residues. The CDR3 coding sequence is TGCGCCAGCAGCTTAATAGCGGGGGATGGAAACATTCAGTACTTC. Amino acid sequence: CASSLIAGDGNIQYF.

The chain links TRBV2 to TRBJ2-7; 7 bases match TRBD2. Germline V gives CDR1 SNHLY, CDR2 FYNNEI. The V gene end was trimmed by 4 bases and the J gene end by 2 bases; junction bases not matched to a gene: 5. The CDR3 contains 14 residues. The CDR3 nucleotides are TGTGCCAGCAGTGGCTCGGGGACTACCTACGAGCAGTACTTC. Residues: CASSGSGTTYEQYF. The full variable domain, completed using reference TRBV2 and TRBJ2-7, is EPEVTQTPSHQVTQMGQEVILRCVPISNHLYFYWYRQILGQKVEFLVSFYNNEISEKSEIFDDQFSVERPDGSNFTLKIRSTKLEDSAMYFCASSGSGTTYEQYFGPGTRLTVT.

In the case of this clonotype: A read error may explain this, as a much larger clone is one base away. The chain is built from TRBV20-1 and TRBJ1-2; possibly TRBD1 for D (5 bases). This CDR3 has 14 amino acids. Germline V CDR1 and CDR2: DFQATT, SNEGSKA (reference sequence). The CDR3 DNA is TGCAATGCTAGAGATCAGTACAGGAAACATGGCTACACCTTC. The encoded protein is CNARDQYRKHGYTF.

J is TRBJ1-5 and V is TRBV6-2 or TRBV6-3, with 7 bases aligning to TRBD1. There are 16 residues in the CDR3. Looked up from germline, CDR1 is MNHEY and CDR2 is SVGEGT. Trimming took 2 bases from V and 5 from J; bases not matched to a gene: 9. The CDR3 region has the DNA TGTGCCAGCAGTTACACATGGACAGGATCGGATCAGCCCCAGCATTTT. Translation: CASSYTWTGSDQPQHF.

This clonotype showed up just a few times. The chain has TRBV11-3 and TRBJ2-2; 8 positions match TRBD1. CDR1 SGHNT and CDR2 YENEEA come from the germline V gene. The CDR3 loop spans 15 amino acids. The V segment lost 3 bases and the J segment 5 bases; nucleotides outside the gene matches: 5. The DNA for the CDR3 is TGTGCCAGCAGCTTTGGACAGGGTGCAACCGGGGAGCTGTTTTTT. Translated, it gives CASSFGQGATGELFF.

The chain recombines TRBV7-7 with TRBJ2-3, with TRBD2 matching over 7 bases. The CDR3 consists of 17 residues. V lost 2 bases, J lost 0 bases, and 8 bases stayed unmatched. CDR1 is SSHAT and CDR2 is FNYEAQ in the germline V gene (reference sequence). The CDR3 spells CASSLSPASGSTDTQYF. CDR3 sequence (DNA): TGTGCCAGCAGCTTAAGTCCCGCTAGCGGTAGCACAGATACGCAGTATTTT.

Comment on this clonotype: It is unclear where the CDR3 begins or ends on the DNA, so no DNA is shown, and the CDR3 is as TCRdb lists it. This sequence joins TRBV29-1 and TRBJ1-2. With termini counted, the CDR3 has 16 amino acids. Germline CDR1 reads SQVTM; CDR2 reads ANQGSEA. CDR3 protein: CSAQEGDTEAFFGYTF.

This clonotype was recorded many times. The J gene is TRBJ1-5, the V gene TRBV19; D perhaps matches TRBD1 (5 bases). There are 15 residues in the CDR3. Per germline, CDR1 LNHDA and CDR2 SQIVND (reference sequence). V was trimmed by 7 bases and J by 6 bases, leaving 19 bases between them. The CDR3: CASTGAGTTSQPQHF. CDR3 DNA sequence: TGTGCCAGTACCGGGGCGGGTACCACGAGTCAGCCCCAGCATTTT.

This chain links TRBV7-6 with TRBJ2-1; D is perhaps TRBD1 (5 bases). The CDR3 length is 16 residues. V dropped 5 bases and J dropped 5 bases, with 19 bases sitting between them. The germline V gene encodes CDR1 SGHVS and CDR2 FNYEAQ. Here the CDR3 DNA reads TGTGCCAGCAGCCACAGCCAGGGAACCCCAAACAATGAGCAGTTCTTC. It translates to CASSHSQGTPNNEQFF. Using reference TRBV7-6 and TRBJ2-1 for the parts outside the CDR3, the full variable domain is GAGVSQSPRYKVTKRGQDVALRCDPISGHVSLYWYRQALGQGPEFLTYFNYEAQQDKSGLPNDRFSAERPEGSISTLTIQRTEQRDSAMYRCASSHSQGTPNNEQFFGPGTRLTVL.

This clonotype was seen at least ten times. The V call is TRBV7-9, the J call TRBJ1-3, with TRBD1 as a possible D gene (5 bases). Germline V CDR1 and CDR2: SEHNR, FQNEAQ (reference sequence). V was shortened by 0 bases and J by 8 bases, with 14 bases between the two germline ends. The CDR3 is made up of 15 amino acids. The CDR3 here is CASSLAGTVEDTIYF. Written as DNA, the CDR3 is TGTGCCAGCAGCTTAGCCGGGACGGTGGAAGACACCATATATTTT.

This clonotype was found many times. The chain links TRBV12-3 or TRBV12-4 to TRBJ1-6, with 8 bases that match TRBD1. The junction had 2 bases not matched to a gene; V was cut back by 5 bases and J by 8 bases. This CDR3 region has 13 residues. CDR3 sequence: CASSRQGYSPLHF. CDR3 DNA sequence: TGTGCCAGCAGTAGACAGGGGTATTCACCCCTCCACTTT.

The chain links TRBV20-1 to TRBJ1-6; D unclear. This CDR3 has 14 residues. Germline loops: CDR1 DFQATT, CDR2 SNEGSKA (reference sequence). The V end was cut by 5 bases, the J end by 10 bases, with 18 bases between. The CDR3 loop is CSAPQDHEDSPLHF. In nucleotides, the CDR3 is TGCAGTGCTCCGCAGGATCACGAGGACTCACCCCTCCACTTT.

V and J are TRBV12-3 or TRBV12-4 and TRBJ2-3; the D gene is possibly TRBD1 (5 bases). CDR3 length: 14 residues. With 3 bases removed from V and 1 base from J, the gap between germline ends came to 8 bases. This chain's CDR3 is CASSFPRGTDTQYF. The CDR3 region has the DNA TGTGCCAGCAGTTTCCCCAGGGGCACAGATACGCAGTATTTT.

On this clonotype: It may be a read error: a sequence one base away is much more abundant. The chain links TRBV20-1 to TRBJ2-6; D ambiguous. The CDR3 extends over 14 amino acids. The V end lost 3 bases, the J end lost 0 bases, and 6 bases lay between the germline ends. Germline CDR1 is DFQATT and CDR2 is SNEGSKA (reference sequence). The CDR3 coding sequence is TGCAGTGCTAGCTCGCTCTCTGGGGCCAACGTCCTGACTTTC. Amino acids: CSASSLSGANVLTF.

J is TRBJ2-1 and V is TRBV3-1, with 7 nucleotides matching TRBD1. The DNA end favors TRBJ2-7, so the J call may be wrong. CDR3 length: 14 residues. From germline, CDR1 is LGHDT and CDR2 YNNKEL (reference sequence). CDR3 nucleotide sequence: TGTGCCAGCAGCCGCCGGGACAGAACCTACGAGCAGTACTTC. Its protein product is CASSRRDRTYEQYF.

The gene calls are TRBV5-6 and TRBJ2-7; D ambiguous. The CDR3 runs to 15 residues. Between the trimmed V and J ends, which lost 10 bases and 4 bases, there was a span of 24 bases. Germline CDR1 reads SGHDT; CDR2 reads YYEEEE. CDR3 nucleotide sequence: TGTGCCGGCACCGTACGGAGCCCAGTGAGGTACGAGCAGTACTTC. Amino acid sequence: CAGTVRSPVRYEQYF.